Below are 16 T cell receptor beta chains sequenced from a single sample in a study of T cells in Graves' hyperthyroidism and ophthalmopathy. RNA transcripts gave rise to amplified TCR beta CDR3 regions. TCR CDR3 regions were first amplified by RT-PCR with HTBI primers. TCRdb fed the multiplex PCR reads into MiXCR, producing one record per CDR3 protein. The repertoire holds 75,000 to 100,000 distinct CDR3 sequences, with 40% as singletons. Sequences were obtained from peripheral blood or thyroid tissue (not recorded which). The receptors come from a woman in her thirties with Graves' hyperthyroidism.

Details on this clonotype: A clone one base away is much larger, so this may be a read error. The chain carries TRBV6-1 and TRBJ1-4; D is unresolved. Germline V CDR1 and CDR2: MNHNS, SASEGT. The CDR3 consists of 14 residues. The CDR3 spells CASTLGLYNEELFF. DNA of the CDR3: TGTGCCAGCACCCTCGGGTTATATAATGAAGAACTGTTTTTT.

The CDR3: CASSPRSPGGQHYGYTF. The CDR3 DNA reads TGTGCCAGCAGCCCCCGCTCGCCCGGGGGACAGCACTATGGCTACACCTTC. The gene calls are TRBV9 and TRBJ1-2, with TRBD1 identical over 7 bases. The CDR3 loop spans 17 amino acids. V shed 4 bases, J shed 3 bases, and the junction held 15 bases outside the gene matches. Germline V gene sequence: CDR1 SGDLS, CDR2 YYNGEE.

The chain uses TRBV7-3 and TRBJ1-1, with a possible D match to TRBD1 (5 bases). Germline V gene sequence: CDR1 SGHTA, CDR2 FQGTGA. V lost 7 bases to trimming and J lost 1 base, with 25 bases between them. The CDR3 has 18 residues. The CDR3 bases are TGTGCCAGCAACAACGAGGGGCAGGCATCGTTTGGGAACACTGAAGCTTTCTTT. It is translated as CASNNEGQASFGNTEAFF. The variable domain in full, with the rest retrieved from reference TRBV7-3 and TRBJ1-1, is GAGVSQTPSNKVTEKGKYVELRCDPISGHTALYWYRQSLGQGPEFLIYFQGTGAADDSGLPNDRFFAVRPEGSVSTLKIQRTERGDSAVYLCASNNEGQASFGNTEAFFGQGTRLTVV.

The chain recombines TRBV15 with TRBJ2-7, with TRBD2 identical over 7 bases. With V trimmed by 3 bases and J by 7 bases, 6 bases remained unmatched. The CDR3 is made up of 13 amino acids. Germline values: CDR1 LNHNV, CDR2 YYDKDF (reference sequence). CDR3 in amino acids: CATSSSGLGEQYF. In nucleotides, the CDR3 is TGTGCCACCAGCAGTAGCGGGCTAGGGGAGCAGTACTTC.

The V gene is TRBV2, the J gene TRBJ2-3, with 10 bases aligning to TRBD2. V shed 3 bases and J 6 bases; nucleotides not matched to a gene: 3. This CDR3 spans 14 amino acids. In germline, CDR1 is SNHLY, CDR2 FYNNEI. The CDR3 DNA is TGTGCCAGCAGTGATCCTAGCGGGAGTGATACGCAGTATTTT. Its protein product is CASSDPSGSDTQYF.

V and J are TRBV7-2 and TRBJ2-2, with 9 bases aligning to TRBD1. Germline loops: CDR1 SGHTA, CDR2 FQGNSA. The length of the CDR3 is 18 residues. V trimming: 5 bases; J trimming: 4 bases; junction bases outside the gene matches: 14. The CDR3 reads CASSKSLRDRVLTGELFF. DNA of the CDR3: TGTGCCAGCAGCAAGTCCCTCCGGGACAGGGTTCTCACCGGGGAGCTGTTTTTT.

About this clonotype: It is unclear where the CDR3 begins or ends on the DNA, so no DNA is shown, and the CDR3 is as TCRdb lists it. V usage is TRBV5-5 and J usage is TRBJ2-7; the table's TRBD2 call for D was not verified on the DNA. Germline V gives CDR1 SGHKS, CDR2 YYEKEE (reference sequence). The CDR3 adds up to 22 amino acids, both ends counted. This chain's CDR3 is CASSFYICSAREPSGYIYEQYF.

Ten or more counts support this clonotype. The chain combines TRBV20-1 with TRBJ1-5; weak D call: TRBD1 (5 bases). The CDR3 sequence is 13 residues long. From germline, CDR1 is DFQATT and CDR2 SNEGSKA (reference sequence). V was cut by 5 bases and J by 3 bases, with 11 bases left in between. The CDR3 coding sequence is TGCAGTGCTGTAAAAGGGGCCAATCAGCCCCAGCATTTT. The encoded protein is CSAVKGANQPQHF.

This clonotype came up many times. The CDR3 nucleotides read TGTGCCAGCAGTTTGGCAGCGGAAAGATCCTACGAGCAGTACTTC. It translates to CASSLAAERSYEQYF. The chain recombines TRBV28 with TRBJ2-7, with a weak D call TRBD2 (5 bases). V was pared by 3 bases and J by 1 base, with 13 bases between. CDR3 size: 15 residues. Germline values: CDR1 MDHEN, CDR2 SYDVKM. Full variable domain (missing parts from reference TRBV28 and TRBJ2-7): DVKVTQSSRYLVKRTGEKVFLECVQDMDHENMFWYRQDPGLGLRLIYFSYDVKMKEKGDIPEGYSVSREKKERFSLILESASTNQTSMYLCASSLAAERSYEQYFGPGTRLTVT.

The rearrangement joins TRBV4-1 to TRBJ1-1, with D perhaps TRBD1 (5 bases). CDR1 and CDR2 (germline): MGHRA, YSYEKL. The CDR3 sequence is 14 residues long. The ends were cut back, 1 base at V and 6 bases at J, with 12 bases in the middle. In DNA form, the CDR3 reads TGCGCCAGCAGCCAAGGGACACTCCGGGCTGAAGCTTTCTTT. This translates into CASSQGTLRAEAFF.

This clonotype came up many times. The DNA for the CDR3 is TGTGCCAGCAGCTTAGTCGTGAACACTGAAGCTTTCTTT. Translation: CASSLVVNTEAFF. The chain joins TRBV11-1 to TRBJ1-1, with D hard to call. In germline, CDR1 is SGHAT, CDR2 FQDESV (reference sequence). CDR3 length: 13 residues. The germline V and J ends were trimmed by 1 base and 0 bases, with 3 bases remaining between them.

This clonotype was recorded many times. The chain has TRBV2 and TRBJ2-2, with no clear D. The CDR3 covers 11 residues. The ends were cut back, 4 bases at V and 6 bases at J, with 3 bases in the middle. Germline CDR1 is SNHLY and CDR2 is FYNNEI. CDR3 nucleotide sequence: TGTGCCAGCAGTGGGGCCGGGGAGCTGTTTTTT. It is translated as CASSGAGELFF.

This clonotype was recorded at least ten times. The rearrangement links TRBV7-9 to TRBJ2-5; the match to TRBD1 covers 8 bases. There are 16 residues in the CDR3. V lost 4 bases, J lost 5 bases, and 12 bases stayed unmatched. Germline V gives CDR1 SEHNR, CDR2 FQNEAQ (reference sequence). The CDR3 DNA sequence: TGTGCCAGCAGCTCCCTGACAGGGGCGGCAGGGGAGACCCAGTACTTC. Protein sequence: CASSSLTGAAGETQYF.

Of note for this clonotype: Given a much more abundant clone one base away, this may be a read error. Written as DNA, the CDR3 is TGTACCAGCAGCCAAGCCGGAACCTACGAGCAGTACTTC. Translated: CTSSQAGTYEQYF. The chain combines TRBV3-1 with TRBJ2-7, with no clear D. CDR3 length equals 13 residues. CDR1 and CDR2 (germline): LGHDT, YNNKEL (reference sequence).

Notes on this clonotype: One end of the junction is discordant with germline, which a read error may explain. The genes are TRBV20-1 and TRBJ1-1; no clear D gene. Germline loops: CDR1 DFQATT, CDR2 SNEGSKA (reference sequence). The CDR3 consists of 12 residues. CDR3 sequence (DNA): TGCAGTGCGCTCCTCGGTAACGCTGAGGCTTTCTTT. Translation gives CSALLGNAEAFF.

The table lists this clonotype with many counts. This chain links TRBV20-1 with TRBJ2-3, with a weak D call TRBD2 (6 bases). This CDR3 contains 14 residues. V dropped 3 bases and J dropped 2 bases, with 12 bases sitting between them. Germline V gene lookup returns CDR1 DFQATT and CDR2 SNEGSKA (reference sequence). CDR3 nucleotide sequence: TGCAGTGCTAGTGGGCGGGGAAACACAGATACGCAGTATTTT. Residues: CSASGRGNTDTQYF.